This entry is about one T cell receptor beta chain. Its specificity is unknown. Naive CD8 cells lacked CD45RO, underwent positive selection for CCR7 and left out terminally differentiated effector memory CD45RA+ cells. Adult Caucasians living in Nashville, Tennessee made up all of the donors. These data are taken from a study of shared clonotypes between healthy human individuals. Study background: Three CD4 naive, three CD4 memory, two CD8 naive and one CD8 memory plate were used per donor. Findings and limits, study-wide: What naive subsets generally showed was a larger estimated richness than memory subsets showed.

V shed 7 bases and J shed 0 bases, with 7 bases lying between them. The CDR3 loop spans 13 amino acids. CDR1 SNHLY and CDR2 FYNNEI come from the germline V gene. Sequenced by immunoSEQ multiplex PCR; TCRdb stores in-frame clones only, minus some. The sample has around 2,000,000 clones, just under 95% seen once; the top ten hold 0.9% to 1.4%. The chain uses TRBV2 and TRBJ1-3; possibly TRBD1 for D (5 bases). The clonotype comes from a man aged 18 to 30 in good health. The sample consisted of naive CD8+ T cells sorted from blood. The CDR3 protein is CASKDNSGNTIYF. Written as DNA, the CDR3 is TGTGCCAGCAAGGACAACTCTGGAAACACCATATATTTT.